This T cell receptor beta chain comes out of a study of T cell changes during pregnancy in multiple sclerosis. Trimming stripped 1 base from V and 2 bases from J, with 9 bases between. CDR1 SEHNR and CDR2 FQNEAQ come from the germline V gene (reference sequence). This CDR3 region has 14 residues. TCRdb's copy holds only in-frame clones and misses some; the assay was immunoSEQ multiplex PCR. Of 95,000 to 100,000 clones in the sample, just over 90% were seen once. This specimen was peripheral blood, taken after pregnancy. This clonotype was obtained from a female donor in good health, enrolled as a control in a pregnancy study. V gene TRBV7-9 combines with J gene TRBJ2-7, with D possibly TRBD1 on 5 matching bases. The CDR3 DNA follows: TGTGCCAGCAGCTTAGTGAGCAGGGCCTACGAGCAGTACTTC. As protein: CASSLVSRAYEQYF. The full variable domain, its missing parts supplied by reference TRBV7-9 and TRBJ2-7, is DTGVSQNPRHKITKRGQNVTFRCDPISEHNRLYWYRQTLGQGPEFLTYFQNEAQLEKSRLLSDRFSAERPKGSFSTLEIQRTEQGDSAMYLCASSLVSRAYEQYFGPGTRLTVT.